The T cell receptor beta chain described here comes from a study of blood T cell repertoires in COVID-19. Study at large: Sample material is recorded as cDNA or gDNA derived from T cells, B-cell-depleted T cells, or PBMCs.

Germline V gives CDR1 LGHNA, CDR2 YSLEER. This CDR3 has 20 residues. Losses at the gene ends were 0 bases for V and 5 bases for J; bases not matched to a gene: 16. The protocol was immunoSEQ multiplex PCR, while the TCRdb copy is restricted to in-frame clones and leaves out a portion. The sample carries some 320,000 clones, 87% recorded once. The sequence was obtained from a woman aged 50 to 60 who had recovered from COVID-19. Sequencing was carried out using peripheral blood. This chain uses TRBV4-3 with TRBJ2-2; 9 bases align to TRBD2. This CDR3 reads CASSQELIWRGGLATGELFF. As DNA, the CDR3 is TGCGCCAGCAGCCAAGAACTAATTTGGCGGGGGGGCCTCGCAACCGGGGAGCTGTTTTTT.